The 21 T cell receptor beta chains listed next were all sequenced from one sample in a study of T cell repertoires in cytomegalovirus infection. Which antigens these TCRs recognize remains unknown. TCRdb re-called the reads through MiXCR, storing one row per CDR3 protein. The sample yields some 800,000 distinct CDR3 sequences, around 29% seen once. The sequenced sample was cultured CD8+ T cells from PBMCs, obtained from culture after CMV antigen stimulation. These receptors came from a human donor in good health (CMV status not recorded). Some clones in this sample may be carry-over from other donors' samples.

V and J are TRBV20-1 and TRBJ2-1, with TRBD2 matching over 12 bases. The CDR3 loop spans 17 amino acids. Trimming removed 0 bases from V and 9 bases from J; junction bases left unmatched: 12. Per the germline V gene, CDR1 is DFQATT and CDR2 is SNEGSKA (reference sequence). As DNA, the CDR3 is TGCAGTGCTAGAGATGTGGGTCTAGCGGGGGGGCGCGGTGAGCAGTTCTTC. Amino acid sequence: CSARDVGLAGGRGEQFF.

The chain joins TRBV6-5 to TRBJ2-7, with 8 bases identical to TRBD1. V lost 1 base and J lost 5; bases outside the gene matches: 4. This CDR3 spans 14 amino acids. The V gene's germline CDR1 is MNHEY and CDR2 SVGAGI. CDR3 DNA: TGTGCCAGCAGTTACTACCAGGGGGCCAACGAGCAGTACGTC. Amino acids: CASSYYQGANEQYV.

J is TRBJ2-2 and V is TRBV6-7, with TRBD1 matching 9 bases. TRBV6-7 is an ORF for which the function is uncertain. Germline trimming cut 3 bases from V and 0 bases from J; bases unmatched to any gene: 8. The CDR3 covers 18 residues. The CDR3 spells CASSYSGTGSANTGELFF. The CDR3 DNA reads as TGTGCCAGCAGTTATTCCGGGACAGGGTCTGCGAACACCGGGGAGCTGTTTTTT.

This clonotype has a count of ten or more. The gene calls are TRBV7-2 and TRBJ1-1; D possibly corresponds to TRBD1 (6 bases). Germline values: CDR1 SGHTA, CDR2 FQGNSA. This CDR3 is 13 amino acids long. Trimming took off 6 bases at V and 4 bases at J, with 12 bases between the two ends. The CDR3 region has the DNA TGTGCCAGCAGACAGGGAATGGGCACTGAAGCTTTCTTT. It translates to CASRQGMGTEAFF.

Only a few counts were recorded for this clonotype. The chain joins TRBV7-8 to TRBJ2-1; tentatively, D is TRBD2 (6 bases). V lost 0 bases and J 9 bases, leaving 18 bases between the germline ends. The CDR3 has 16 residues. Germline CDR1 SGHVS, CDR2 FQNEAQ. The CDR3 DNA reads as TGTGCCAGCAGCTTAGCGGAGGGGTCTGGGAATGGTGAGCAGTTCTTC. Protein product: CASSLAEGSGNGEQFF.

The sample holds many counts of this clonotype. The chain carries TRBV7-2 and TRBJ2-1, with TRBD2 matching 9 bases. The CDR3 consists of 16 residues. V shed 5 bases and J 2 bases; nucleotides not matched to a gene: 7. The V gene's germline CDR1 is SGHTA and CDR2 FQGNSA. The CDR3 reads CASSRPSGGTYNEQFF. The CDR3 DNA sequence: TGTGCCAGCAGCCGTCCGAGCGGGGGGACCTACAATGAGCAGTTCTTC.

V and J are TRBV27 and TRBJ2-1; D remains ambiguous. V lost 7 bases, J lost 10 bases, and 11 bases lay in between. The CDR3 consists of 11 residues. In germline, CDR1 is MNHEY, CDR2 SMNVEV (reference sequence). CDR3 sequence reads: CASKAPGEQFF. The CDR3 DNA follows: TGTGCCAGCAAAGCCCCCGGGGAGCAGTTCTTC.

This clonotype was seen a handful of times. The chain links TRBV12-3 or TRBV12-4 to TRBJ2-1; 9 bases line up with TRBD1. The length of the CDR3 is 15 residues. The V gene end was trimmed by 6 bases and the J gene end by 3 bases; junction bases not matched to a gene: 6. CDR3 in amino acids: CASSPDRGYYNEQFF. The DNA for the CDR3 is TGTGCCAGCAGCCCGGACAGGGGCTACTACAATGAGCAGTTCTTC.

The chain recombines TRBV4-1 with TRBJ1-1; D unclear. The CDR3 length is 11 residues. The germline V gene has CDR1 MGHRA and CDR2 YSYEKL. Between the trimmed V and J ends, which lost 0 bases and 11 bases, there was a span of 7 bases. The CDR3 here is CASSQDSSAFF. Here the CDR3 DNA reads TGCGCCAGCAGCCAAGACTCCTCTGCTTTCTTT.

There are a few counts of this clonotype. V usage is TRBV6-6 and J usage is TRBJ2-3; D perhaps matches TRBD1 (5 bases). The CDR3 is 15 residues long. V dropped 3 bases and J dropped 0 bases, with 10 bases sitting between them. Germline lookup yields CDR1 MNHNY and CDR2 SVGAGI (reference sequence). CDR3 protein: CASSYFRTSTDTQYF. For the CDR3, the DNA is TGTGCCAGCAGTTATTTTCGGACAAGCACAGATACGCAGTATTTT.

This chain joins TRBV20-1 and TRBJ1-5; 11 nucleotides line up with TRBD1. The CDR3 totals 17 residues. The J segment lost 4 bases and the V segment lost 3 bases, leaving 11 bases of the junction unmatched. CDR1 and CDR2 (germline): DFQATT, SNEGSKA (reference sequence). In nucleotides, the CDR3 is TGCAGTGCTAGGAGGGGCGGACAGGGGGCAGGAAATCAGCCCCAGCATTTT. Its translation: CSARRGGQGAGNQPQHF.

This clonotype appeared a few times. CDR3 in DNA: TGTGCCAGCAGCTTATCAGGGTTTAACACCGGGGAGCTGTTTTTT. It yields the protein CASSLSGFNTGELFF. V usage is TRBV7-9 and J usage is TRBJ2-2; D possibly corresponds to TRBD1 (5 bases). Germline V CDR1 and CDR2: SEHNR, FQNEAQ (reference sequence). This CDR3 is 15 amino acids long. The V end lost 2 bases, the J end lost 2 bases, and 9 bases lay between the germline ends.

This chain joins TRBV6-1 and TRBJ1-5; 11 positions agree with TRBD1. There are 15 residues in the CDR3. Germline V CDR1 and CDR2: MNHNS, SASEGT. V was pared by 7 bases and J by 1 base, with 3 bases of the junction left unmatched. The DNA for the CDR3 is TGTGCCAGCATTGGACAGGGGGCAAGCAATCAGCCCCAGCATTTT. As protein: CASIGQGASNQPQHF.

This clonotype was observed a handful of times. The chain employs TRBV7-6 and TRBJ2-7, with a tentative D call TRBD2 (5 bases). The germline gives CDR1 SGHVS, CDR2 FNYEAQ. Trimming stripped 1 base from V and 3 bases from J, with 7 bases between. The length of the CDR3 is 13 residues. The CDR3 spells CASSLELGYEQYF. As DNA, the CDR3 is TGTGCCAGCAGCTTAGAACTAGGCTACGAGCAGTACTTC.

This clonotype turned up a few times. The rearrangement joins TRBV6-5 to TRBJ1-1; D is unresolved. Between the trimmed V and J ends, which lost 0 bases and 4 bases, there was a span of 12 bases. From germline, CDR1 is MNHEY and CDR2 SVGAGI. The CDR3 spans 15 residues. CDR3 in DNA: TGTGCCAGCAGTTACTCGACCCTCCGGCGCACTGAAGCTTTCTTT. Translation: CASSYSTLRRTEAFF.

This clonotype was found once. CDR3 sequence (DNA): TGTGCCAGCAGTTCGACCCGGGATCCGCGGCTTGGAAACACCATATATTTT. This encodes CASSSTRDPRLGNTIYF. This rearrangement joins TRBV6-6 to TRBJ1-3; D unresolved. Trimming took 4 bases from V and 3 from J, leaving 19 bases between them. This CDR3 has 17 residues. Germline V CDR1 and CDR2: MNHNY, SVGAGI (reference sequence).

The genes are TRBV7-2 and TRBJ2-3, with 11 bases fitting TRBD2. The J segment lost 4 bases and the V segment lost 3 bases, leaving 6 bases of the junction unmatched. Germline V CDR1 and CDR2: SGHTA, FQGNSA. The CDR3 extends over 16 amino acids. The CDR3 spells CASSFFSGGAADTQYF. Here the CDR3 DNA reads TGTGCCAGCAGCTTTTTTAGCGGGGGGGCCGCAGATACGCAGTATTTT.

This clonotype turned up a few times. The CDR3 bases are TGTGCCAGCAGCCAAACCAGCCGGGGCGAGCAGTACTTC. As protein: CASSQTSRGEQYF. This chain links TRBV7-8 with TRBJ2-7, with D perhaps matching TRBD2 (5 bases). Germline values: CDR1 SGHVS, CDR2 FQNEAQ. Trimming pared 5 bases from V and 6 bases from J, leaving 14 bases between. CDR3 size: 13 residues.

This clonotype was counted many times. This chain connects TRBV7-8 to TRBJ1-1, with no clear D. Trimming removed 2 bases from V and 1 base from J, with 11 bases in between. Germline V gives CDR1 SGHVS, CDR2 FQNEAQ. The CDR3 totals 15 residues. The CDR3 loop is CASSLLKQTNTEAFF. The CDR3 DNA is TGTGCCAGCAGCTTACTCAAACAGACGAACACTGAAGCTTTCTTT.

This clonotype showed up many times. CDR3 amino acids: CAISGGGAWGYTF. The CDR3, as DNA: TGTGCCATCAGCGGAGGGGGCGCGTGGGGCTACACCTTC. The chain joins TRBV10-3 to TRBJ1-2; 7 nucleotides align to TRBD1. V lost 6 bases and J lost 8; bases outside the gene matches: 9. The CDR3 is 13 residues long. Germline V gene lookup returns CDR1 ENHRY and CDR2 SYGVKD.

V and J are TRBV2 and TRBJ1-2; possible D gene TRBD1, 6 bases. The CDR3 runs to 14 residues. Germline V CDR1 and CDR2: SNHLY, FYNNEI. With 4 bases removed from V and 2 bases from J, the gap between germline ends came to 11 bases. CDR3 sequence (DNA): TGTGCCAGCAGTGCCCGGGACATAAACTATGGCTACACCTTC. As protein: CASSARDINYGYTF.